The 19 T cell receptor beta chains reported below all come from one sample, sequenced in a study of cytomegalovirus exposure and HLA in healthy donors. PCR was performed using 60 Vbeta and 13 Jbeta primers. Clones were read by immunoSEQ multiplex PCR, and TCRdb kept only the in-frame ones, dropping some. The data contain more than 90,000 clones, approximately 76% of them singletons. Sequenced sample: PBMCs. These receptors came from a man between 50 and 59 years old in good health and CMV-seropositive.

This rearrangement joins TRBV25-1 to TRBJ2-1; TRBD1 is a possible D gene (6 bases). This CDR3 is 13 amino acids long. Germline V gene data show CDR1 as MGHDK and CDR2 as SYGVNS. Trimming pared 7 bases from V and 4 bases from J, leaving 11 bases between. This CDR3 is CASIGTLYNEQFF. For the CDR3, the DNA is TGTGCCAGCATAGGGACACTTTACAATGAGCAGTTCTTC.

V is TRBV5-4 and J is TRBJ1-2; no firm D call. This CDR3 spans 13 amino acids. Trimming cost V 0 bases and J 2 bases, with 5 bases left between them. CDR1 is SGHNT and CDR2 is YYREEE in the germline V gene (reference sequence). The CDR3: CASSLERNYGYTF. The CDR3 DNA reads as TGTGCCAGCAGCTTGGAGAGGAACTATGGCTACACCTTC.

This sequence joins TRBV27 and TRBJ1-4; D is possibly TRBD1 (5 bases). CDR1 and CDR2 from the germline V gene are MNHEY and SMNVEV (reference sequence). V lost 3 bases to trimming and J lost 0 bases, with 14 bases between them. The CDR3 length is 17 residues. The chain's CDR3 is CASSLQHRSATNEKLFF. The CDR3, as DNA: TGTGCCAGCAGTTTGCAACACAGGAGCGCAACTAATGAAAAACTGTTTTTT.

Only a few counts were recorded for this clone. This rearrangement joins TRBV11-2 to TRBJ2-7, with a weak D call TRBD2 (6 bases). The V end lost 6 bases, the J end lost 1 base, and 10 bases lay between the germline ends. Germline values: CDR1 SGHAT, CDR2 FQNNGV. The CDR3 spans 13 residues. The CDR3 DNA is TGTGCCAGCAGTCCCGGGGGTTCCTACGAGCAGTACTTC. Its protein is CASSPGGSYEQYF.

The gene calls are TRBV19 and TRBJ2-5; 7 bases fit TRBD2. The CDR3 sequence is 13 residues long. V was clipped by 7 bases and J by 1 base; unmatched bases: 3. Germline V gene data show CDR1 as LNHDA and CDR2 as SQIVND (reference sequence). CDR3 bases: TGTGCCAGTAAGCGGGGCCCCCAAGAGACCCAGTACTTC. Translation: CASKRGPQETQYF.

This clone was counted between two and nine times. V and J are TRBV4-3 and TRBJ1-1; D may be TRBD1 (5 bases). The germline CDR1 and CDR2 sequences are LGHNA and YSLEER. CDR3 length equals 15 residues. Trimming took off 1 base at V and 4 bases at J, with 13 bases between the two ends. CDR3 sequence: CASSQVGWGGTEAFF. CDR3 sequence (DNA): TGCGCCAGCAGCCAAGTCGGGTGGGGCGGCACTGAAGCTTTCTTT.

This clone was detected once. The chain employs TRBV10-3 and TRBJ2-4; 7 bases align to TRBD1. Germline V gene data show CDR1 as ENHRY and CDR2 as SYGVKD. This CDR3 contains 13 residues. V lost 11 bases to trimming and J lost 6 bases; unmatched junction nucleotides: 10. The CDR3 DNA sequence: TGTGCCGTAGGACAGGAAGATAGAAACATTCAGTACTTC. Its protein product is CAVGQEDRNIQYF.

V and J are TRBV28 and TRBJ2-7; D is undetermined. Germline loops: CDR1 MDHEN, CDR2 SYDVKM. The V end lost 2 bases, the J end lost 1 base, and 15 bases lay between the germline ends. This CDR3 comprises 16 residues. The CDR3 loop is CASSLMAATRSYEQYF. The CDR3 region has the DNA TGTGCCAGCAGTTTAATGGCGGCCACGAGGTCCTACGAGCAGTACTTC.

The chain employs TRBV7-2 and TRBJ2-3, with 8 positions matching TRBD2. In germline, CDR1 is SGHTA, CDR2 FQGNSA. The V and J ends lost 2 bases and 0 bases, in that order; junction bases with no gene match: 7. CDR3 length equals 17 residues. The CDR3 region is CASSLRVAGPSTDTQYF. CDR3 nucleotide sequence: TGTGCCAGCAGCTTAAGGGTAGCGGGACCTAGCACAGATACGCAGTATTTT.

The chain recombines TRBV6-1 with TRBJ2-7; a weak D match, TRBD2 (6 bases). The CDR3 covers 16 residues. The V gene lost 2 bases and the J gene lost 5 bases, with 19 bases spanning the gap. Germline V gene sequence: CDR1 MNHNS, CDR2 SASEGT. The CDR3: CASSERDWGIGDEQYF. In DNA form, the CDR3 reads TGTGCCAGCAGTGAACGGGACTGGGGTATTGGGGACGAGCAGTACTTC.

The table lists this clone with a count of one. The CDR3, as DNA: TGCGCCAGCAGCTTAGTAGATAGCTCGCAAGAGACCCAGTACTTC. Its protein is CASSLVDSSQETQYF. The chain carries TRBV5-1 and TRBJ2-5; D gene ambiguous. Germline V gene sequence: CDR1 SGHRS, CDR2 YFSETQ. V lost 2 bases, J lost 2 bases, and 13 bases lay in between. This CDR3 is built from 15 residues.

This clone was picked up a small number of times. For the CDR3, the DNA is TGTGCCACCAGGACAGGTCAAGGGGGCTACACCTTC. Protein sequence: CATRTGQGGYTF. The chain combines TRBV6-5 with TRBJ1-2; 7 bases align to TRBD1. V dropped 10 bases and J dropped 8; count of bases not matched to a gene: 10. The CDR3 loop spans 12 amino acids. Germline V gives CDR1 MNHEY, CDR2 SVGAGI.

The chain links TRBV18 to TRBJ1-5; possible D gene TRBD1, 6 bases. Trimming took 1 base from V and 0 from J, leaving 7 bases between them. CDR1 and CDR2 from the germline V gene are KGHSH and LQKENI. The CDR3 consists of 15 residues. CDR3 loop: CASSPRTDSNQPQHF. As DNA, the CDR3 is TGTGCCAGCTCACCACGGACAGATAGCAATCAGCCCCAGCATTTT.

The chain recombines TRBV19 with TRBJ2-1; 9 bases agree with TRBD2. Germline CDR1 LNHDA, CDR2 SQIVND (reference sequence). The CDR3 is 16 amino acids. Germline trimming cut 3 bases from V and 2 bases from J; bases unmatched to any gene: 5. Written as DNA, the CDR3 is TGTGCCAGTAGTATGGATAGCGGGAGTGCCTACAATGAGCAGTTCTTC. Amino acid sequence: CASSMDSGSAYNEQFF.

As concerns this clone: Sequence at one end of the junction differs from germline and may be a read error. This chain links TRBV5-1 with TRBJ1-2; 10 bases map to TRBD1. The CDR3 spans 15 residues. Germline V gene data show CDR1 as SGHRS and CDR2 as YFSETQ. CDR3 residues: CASSSHARDRGSSSF. In nucleotides, the CDR3 is TGCGCCAGCAGCTCGCACGCCCGGGACAGGGGCTCTTCCTCCTTC.

This chain joins TRBV5-1 and TRBJ2-7, with D possibly matching TRBD2 (5 bases). The CDR3 is 12 residues long. V lost 0 bases and J 6 bases, leaving 7 bases between the germline ends. Germline V gene lookup returns CDR1 SGHRS and CDR2 YFSETQ. CDR3 residues: CASSLDRGEQYF. CDR3 DNA: TGCGCCAGCAGCTTGGACCGGGGCGAGCAGTACTTC.

V gene TRBV5-6 combines with J gene TRBJ1-3; a weak D match, TRBD1 (6 bases). The CDR3 covers 15 residues. Trimming took off 4 bases at V and 0 bases at J, with 11 bases between the two ends. Germline loops: CDR1 SGHDT, CDR2 YYEEEE. Written as DNA, the CDR3 is TGTGCCAGCAGCCCATCGACAGGCTCTGGAAACACCATATATTTT. Its translation is CASSPSTGSGNTIYF. Together with reference TRBV5-6 and TRBJ1-3, the CDR3 gives the full variable domain: DAGVTQSPTHLIKTRGQQVTLRCSPKSGHDTVSWYQQALGQGPQFIFQYYEEEERQRGNFPDRFSGHQFPNYSSELNVNALLLGDSALYLCASSPSTGSGNTIYFGEGSWLTVV.

The chain employs TRBV10-3 and TRBJ2-7, with TRBD2 matching 16 bases. The germline CDR1 and CDR2 sequences are ENHRY and SYGVKD. The CDR3 is made up of 15 amino acids. V lost 6 bases to trimming and J lost 4 bases; unmatched junction nucleotides: 3. The CDR3 DNA sequence: TGTGCCATCAGGGGACTAGCGGGAGGGGATTACGAGCAGTACTTC. Translated, it gives CAIRGLAGGDYEQYF.

V gene TRBV5-6 combines with J gene TRBJ1-1; possible D gene TRBD1, 5 bases. CDR1 is SGHDT and CDR2 is YYEEEE in the germline V gene. The CDR3 runs 16 residues. V was shortened by 4 bases and J by 1 base, with 17 bases between the two germline ends. The CDR3 here is CASSPASAGENTEAFF. Here the CDR3 DNA reads TGTGCCAGCAGCCCCGCCTCGGCGGGGGAGAACACTGAAGCTTTCTTT.